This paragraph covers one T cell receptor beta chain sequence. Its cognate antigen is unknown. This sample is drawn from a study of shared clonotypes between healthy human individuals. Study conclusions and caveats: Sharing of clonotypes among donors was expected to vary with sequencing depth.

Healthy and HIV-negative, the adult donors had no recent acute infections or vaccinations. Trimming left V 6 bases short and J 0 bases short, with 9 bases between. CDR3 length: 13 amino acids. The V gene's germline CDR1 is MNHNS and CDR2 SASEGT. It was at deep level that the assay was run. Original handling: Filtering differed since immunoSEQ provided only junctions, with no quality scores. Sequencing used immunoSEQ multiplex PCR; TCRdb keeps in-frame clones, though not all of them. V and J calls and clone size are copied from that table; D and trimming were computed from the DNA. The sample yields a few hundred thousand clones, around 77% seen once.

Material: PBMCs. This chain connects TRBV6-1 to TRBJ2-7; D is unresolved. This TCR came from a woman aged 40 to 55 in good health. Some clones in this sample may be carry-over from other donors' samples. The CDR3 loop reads CASRQASSYEQYF. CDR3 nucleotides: TGTGCCAGCAGACAAGCGAGCTCCTACGAGCAGTACTTC.